Each of the 2 T cell receptor beta chains below was sequenced from the same sample in a study of Ad26.COV2.S vaccination and SARS-CoV-2 variants. Clones were sequenced by immunoSEQ multiplex PCR, and TCRdb holds only the in-frame ones, with some missing. The sample holds some 520,000 clones, approximately 88% seen once. Noted treatment: approximately 18 received Ad26.COV2.S at low or high dose, single or two shots; five or six received placebo; per-sample allocation not given. The samples were gathered on day 63 after the first injection of vaccine or placebo. The specimen was peripheral blood, collected in a trial of Ad26.COV2.S vaccine versus placebo. These receptors came from a person between 18 and 65 years old who received the Ad26.COV2.S COVID-19 vaccine or a placebo.

The chain is built from TRBV6-6 and TRBJ1-2; D is unresolved. CDR3 length equals 15 residues. Germline V gene data show CDR1 as MNHNY and CDR2 as SVGAGI (reference sequence). V was clipped by 6 bases and J by 2 bases, with 16 bases between them. CDR3 residues: CASSRSGSENYGYTF. Written as DNA, the CDR3 is TGTGCCAGCAGCCGAAGTGGATCAGAGAACTATGGCTACACCTTC.

The chain recombines TRBV25-1 with TRBJ1-1; D might be TRBD1 (5 bases). Trimming took off 3 bases at V and 8 bases at J, with 7 bases between the two ends. The germline gives CDR1 MGHDK, CDR2 SYGVNS. The CDR3 covers 11 residues. In DNA form, the CDR3 reads TGTGCCAGCAGTGAGCGGACAGAAGCTTTCTTT. Translated: CASSERTEAFF.